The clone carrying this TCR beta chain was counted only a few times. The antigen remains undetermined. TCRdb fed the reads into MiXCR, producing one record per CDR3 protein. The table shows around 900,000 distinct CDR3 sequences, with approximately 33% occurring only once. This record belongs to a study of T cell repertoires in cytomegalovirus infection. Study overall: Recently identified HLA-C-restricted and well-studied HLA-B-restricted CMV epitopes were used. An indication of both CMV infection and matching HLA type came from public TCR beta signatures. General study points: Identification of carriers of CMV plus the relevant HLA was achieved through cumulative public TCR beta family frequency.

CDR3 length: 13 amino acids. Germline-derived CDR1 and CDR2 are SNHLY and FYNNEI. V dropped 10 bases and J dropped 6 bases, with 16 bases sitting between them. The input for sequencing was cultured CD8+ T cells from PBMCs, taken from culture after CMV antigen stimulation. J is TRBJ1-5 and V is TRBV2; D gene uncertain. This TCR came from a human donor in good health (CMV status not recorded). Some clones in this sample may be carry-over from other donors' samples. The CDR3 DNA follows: TGTGCCACCGCTGCCTACCCGGGTCAGCCCCAGCATTTT. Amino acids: CATAAYPGQPQHF.